One and the same sample provided the 12 T cell receptor beta chains below, sequenced in a study of T cell clonality in common variable immunodeficiency. The method was immunoSEQ multiplex PCR; TCRdb's version includes in-frame clones alone and lacks a portion of them. This sample comprises 25,000 to 35,000 clones, none seen once only. Study-level results: Reportedly, TCR beta sequences from common variable immunodeficiency showed fewer deletions and N-nucleotide insertions.

For these TCRs, the target antigens are not known. Sequencing used peripheral blood mononuclear cells. The receptor set was obtained from a human donor with common variable immunodeficiency.

For this clone: With the read ending 3 residues before the CDR3 end, the germline J gene is used to fill in that end. The V gene is TRBV30, the J gene TRBJ2-5; 10 nucleotides match TRBD1. Losses at the gene ends were 1 base for V and 3 bases for J; bases not matched to a gene: 2. The CDR3 contains 14 residues. CDR1 GTSNPN and CDR2 SVGIG come from the germline V gene (reference sequence). The CDR3 reads CAWSGDRGKETQYF. The sequenced part of the CDR3 DNA is TGTGCCTGGAGTGGGGACAGGGGTAAAGAGACC.

Regarding this clone: From the germline J gene comes the end of the CDR3, since the read stops 3 residues before it. This rearrangement joins TRBV7-2 to TRBJ1-3, with no clear D. The CDR3 covers 15 residues. V was trimmed by 1 base and J by 0 bases, leaving 7 bases between them. The germline CDR1 and CDR2 sequences are SGHTA and FQGNSA. The covered CDR3 bases are TGTGCCAGCAGCTTAGGTTCGTACTCTGGAAACACC. Its translation is CASSLGSYSGNT. The whole CDR3 sequence reads CASSLGSYSGNTIYF.

There are many counts of this clone. The read halts 3 residues ahead of the CDR3 end, with the missing end drawn from the germline J gene. This chain uses TRBV30 with TRBJ1-1, with 7 bases lining up with TRBD1. Unmatched junction bases numbered 7, after V lost 5 bases and J lost 4 bases. This CDR3 has 13 amino acids. Germline loops: CDR1 GTSNPN, CDR2 SVGIG (reference sequence). The chain's CDR3 is CAWAQGGGTEAFF. CDR3 DNA, as far as it was read: TGTGCCTGGGCCCAGGGGGGAGGCACTGAA.

The sample holds a few counts of this clone. A read error may produce the germline difference seen at one junction end. The observed sequence ends 3 residues before the CDR3 terminus, with the missing tail filled in from the germline J gene. This chain connects TRBV7-7 to TRBJ2-5; 7 bases are shared with TRBD2. Looked up from germline, CDR1 is SSHAT and CDR2 is FNYEAQ (reference sequence). This CDR3 is 16 amino acids long. The chain's CDR3 is CASSFSSQRGQETQYF. CDR3 DNA, as far as it was read: TGTGCTAGCAGCTTCTCATCCCAGCGGGGCCAAGAGACC.

Comment on this clone: The missing CDR3 end, 3 residues past where the read stops, is filled in from the germline J gene. J is TRBJ1-3 and V is TRBV7-2; D gene unclear. Germline CDR1 SGHTA, CDR2 FQGNSA. CDR3 length: 15 amino acids. V was shortened by 5 bases and J by 1 base, with 12 bases between the two germline ends. This CDR3 is CASSPRVASGNTIYF. Incomplete CDR3 DNA: TGTGCCAGCAGCCCCAGAGTAGCGTCTGGAAACACC.

This clone showed up just a few times. The sequenced fragment ends 3 residues before the CDR3 boundary, so the rest is inferred from the germline J gene. The gene calls are TRBV20-1 and TRBJ2-5; TRBD2 aligns across 9 bases. In germline, CDR1 is DFQATT, CDR2 SNEGSKA (reference sequence). The V segment lost 1 base and the J segment 1 base; nucleotides outside the gene matches: 7. The CDR3 consists of 16 residues. The CDR3 region is CSARGQRGVLQETQYF. CDR3 DNA, as far as it was read: TGCAGTGCTAGAGGACAGCGGGGGGTCCTCCAAGAGACC.

Of note for this clone: The read is 3 residues too short to cover the CDR3 end, so that end is filled in from the germline J gene. V gene TRBV5-6 combines with J gene TRBJ1-1; 9 nucleotides match TRBD1. Germline V CDR1 and CDR2: SGHDT, YYEEEE. V shed 5 bases and J 7 bases; nucleotides not matched to a gene: 6. The CDR3 is 13 residues long. The CDR3 protein is CASSRPTGGEAFF. The CDR3 DNA, read in part, is TGTGCCAGCAGTCGGCCGACAGGGGGTGAA.

This clone was detected a few times. Read sequence stops 3 residues before the CDR3 end, and the germline J gene provides the missing end. The rearrangement joins TRBV6-2 or TRBV6-3 to TRBJ1-1; 10 bases map to TRBD1. There are 13 residues in the CDR3. Germline CDR1 MNHEY, CDR2 SVGEGT. Germline trimming cut 10 bases from V and 5 bases from J; bases unmatched to any gene: 7. CDR3 loop: CATWRTGGTEAFF. The sequenced part of the CDR3 DNA is TGTGCCACCTGGAGGACAGGGGGTACTGAA.

This clone turned up a few times. Incomplete CDR3 DNA: TGTGCCACTTCCTCCCGCGGGGGGCTCCGTGGTGAG. It translates to CATSSRGGLRGE. The whole CDR3 reads CATSSRGGLRGEQFF. V gene TRBV7-9 combines with J gene TRBJ2-1; 8 bases agree with TRBD2. The read falls 3 residues short of the CDR3 end, and the missing part is taken from the germline J gene. Per germline, CDR1 SEHNR and CDR2 FQNEAQ (reference sequence). CDR3 length: 15 amino acids. Trimming took 10 bases from V and 9 from J; bases not matched to a gene: 17.

As for this clone: The CDR3 is cut off 3 residues early in the read; its end comes from the germline J gene. The rearrangement uses TRBV2 and TRBJ1-1; 7 positions agree with TRBD1. Looked up from germline, CDR1 is SNHLY and CDR2 is FYNNEI. V shed 5 bases and J 1 base; nucleotides not matched to a gene: 4. CDR3 size: 14 residues. The part of the CDR3 DNA that was read is TGTGCCAGCAGTCACGGACAGGCGAACACTGAA. It specifies CASSHGQANTE. The entire CDR3 is CASSHGQANTEAFF.

This clone was counted only a few times. The sequenced fragment ends 3 residues before the CDR3 boundary, so the rest is inferred from the germline J gene. This rearrangement joins TRBV5-1 to TRBJ2-2, with TRBD1 identical over 11 bases. This CDR3 is 18 amino acids long. Germline-derived CDR1 and CDR2 are SGHRS and YFSETQ. The J segment lost 4 bases and the V segment lost 3 bases, leaving 11 bases of the junction unmatched. The covered CDR3 bases are TGCGCCAGCAGCTCCGGACAGGGGGCAACGCCGGGCACCGGGGAG. Protein product: CASSSGQGATPGTGE. The entire CDR3 protein is CASSSGQGATPGTGELFF.

As to this clone: The CDR3 goes on 3 residues after the read ends, and that part is filled in from the germline J gene. This rearrangement joins TRBV5-4 to TRBJ2-1, with TRBD2 identical over 8 bases. The germline V gene has CDR1 SGHNT and CDR2 YYREEE (reference sequence). The CDR3 length is 15 residues. J gave up 2 bases and V 0 bases, and 1 base lay outside the gene matches. The sequenced part of the CDR3 DNA is TGTGCCAGCAGCTTGGACGGGGGGGCCTACAATGAG. As protein: CASSLDGGAYNE. From start to end, the CDR3 is CASSLDGGAYNEQFF.